This TCR beta chain was captured by sequencing in a study of blood T cell repertoires in COVID-19. Overall study: PBMCs, B-cell-depleted T cells, or T cells were the source of the cDNA or gDNA that made up the material.

Some clones are missing from TCRdb's copy, which holds only in-frame ones; the method was immunoSEQ multiplex PCR. The table lists around 180,000 clones, 80% to 90% of them singletons. Trimming took 4 bases from V and 5 from J; bases not matched to a gene: 8. This CDR3 comprises 15 residues. CDR1 is LNHDA and CDR2 is SQIVND in the germline V gene (reference sequence). V usage is TRBV19 and J usage is TRBJ1-1, with TRBD1 matching over 9 bases. This TCR came from a man aged 70 or older with active or convalescent COVID-19. Input material: peripheral blood. The CDR3 region is CASSSPTGGATEAFF. Here the CDR3 DNA reads TGTGCCAGTAGTAGCCCCACAGGGGGCGCAACTGAAGCTTTCTTT.